This entry is about one T cell receptor (beta chain). Libraries were prepared by immunoSEQ multiplex PCR; TCRdb keeps only in-frame clonotypes and omits some of them. This sample carries 250,000 to 350,000 clones, nearly 90% of them seen once, and the ten largest clones take approximately 4.3%. Trimming cost V 4 bases and J 0 bases; bases outside gene matches: 3. CDR3 size: 15 residues. Germline CDR1 is LGHDT and CDR2 is YNNKEL (reference sequence). This entry belongs to a study of blood T cell repertoires in COVID-19. Allocation to cohorts depended on clinical history reported by the participants. Sequencing was done on a sample of PBMCs or T cells enriched from blood (not recorded which). V usage is TRBV3-1 (or the pseudogene TRBV3-2) and J usage is TRBJ1-5; 7 nucleotides match TRBD1. The source is a woman under 30 with acute COVID-19. CDR3 protein: CASSPTGSSNQPQHF. The DNA for the CDR3 is TGTGCCAGCAGCCCGACAGGGAGTAGCAATCAGCCCCAGCATTTT.